This T cell receptor (beta chain) derives from a study of T cell responses to AZD1222 COVID-19 vaccine. On the study more broadly: Second-dose timings of about 4 or about 12 weeks were pooled. The study, taken as a whole, reports: The number of AZD1222 recipients seropositive at baseline was only five to seven.

On this clone itself: Its antigen remains unknown.

Only in-frame clones appear in the TCRdb table, and some are missing; sequencing was by immunoSEQ multiplex PCR. Altogether around 150,000 clones are present, over 90% being singletons, with the ten largest covering roughly 1.7%. The sequence was collected from an adult in good health. This specimen was peripheral blood, taken on day 0 of AZD1222 vaccination.

The chain's CDR3 is CASSFRTNEKLFF. In DNA, the CDR3 is TGTGCCAGCAGTTTTCGTACTAATGAAAAACTGTTTTTT. The J gene is TRBJ1-4, the V gene TRBV12-3 or TRBV12-4; D ambiguous. V was cut by 3 bases and J by 2 bases, with 4 bases left in between. The CDR3 extends over 13 amino acids.